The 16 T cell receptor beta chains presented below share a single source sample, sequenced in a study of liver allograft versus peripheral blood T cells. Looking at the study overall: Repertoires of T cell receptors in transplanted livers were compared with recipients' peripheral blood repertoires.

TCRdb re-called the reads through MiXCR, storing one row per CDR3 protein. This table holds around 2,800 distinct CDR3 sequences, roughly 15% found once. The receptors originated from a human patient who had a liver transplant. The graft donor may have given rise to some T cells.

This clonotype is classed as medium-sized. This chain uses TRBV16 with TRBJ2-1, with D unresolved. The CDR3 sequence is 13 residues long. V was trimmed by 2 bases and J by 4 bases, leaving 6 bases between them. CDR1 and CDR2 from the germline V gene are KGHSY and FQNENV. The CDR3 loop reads CASSQVRYNEQFF. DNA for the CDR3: TGTGCCAGCAGCCAAGTAAGGTACAATGAGCAGTTCTTC.

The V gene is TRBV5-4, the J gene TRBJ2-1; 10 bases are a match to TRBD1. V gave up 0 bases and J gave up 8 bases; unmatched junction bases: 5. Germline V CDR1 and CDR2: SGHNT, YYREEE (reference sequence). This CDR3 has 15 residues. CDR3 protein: CASSLAGTGVHEQFF. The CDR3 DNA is TGTGCCAGCAGCTTGGCCGGGACAGGGGTCCATGAGCAGTTCTTC. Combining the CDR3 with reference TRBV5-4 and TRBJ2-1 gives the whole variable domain ETGVTQSPTHLIKTRGQQVTLRCSSQSGHNTVSWYQQALGQGPQFIFQYYREEENGRGNFPPRFSGLQFPNYSSELNVNALELDDSALYLCASSLAGTGVHEQFFGPGTRLTVL.

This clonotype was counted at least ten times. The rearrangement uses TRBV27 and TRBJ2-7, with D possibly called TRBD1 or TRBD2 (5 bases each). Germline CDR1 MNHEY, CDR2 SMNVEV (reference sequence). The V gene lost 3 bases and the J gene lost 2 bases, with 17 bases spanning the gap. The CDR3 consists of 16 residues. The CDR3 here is CASSFSLGTEAYEQYF. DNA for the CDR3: TGTGCCAGCAGTTTCTCCCTGGGGACGGAGGCCTACGAGCAGTACTTC.

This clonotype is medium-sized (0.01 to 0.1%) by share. The chain's CDR3 is CASSDWTGENSPLHF. In nucleotides, the CDR3 is TGTGCCAGCAGCGATTGGACAGGGGAGAATTCACCCCTCCACTTT. The genes are TRBV9 and TRBJ1-6; 9 nucleotides match TRBD1. This CDR3 region has 15 residues. The V gene end was trimmed by 3 bases and the J gene end by 7 bases; junction bases not matched to a gene: 5. Germline V gives CDR1 SGDLS, CDR2 YYNGEE.

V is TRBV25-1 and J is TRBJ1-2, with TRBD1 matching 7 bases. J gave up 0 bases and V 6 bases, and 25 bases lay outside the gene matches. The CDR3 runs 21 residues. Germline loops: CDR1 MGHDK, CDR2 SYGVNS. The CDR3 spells CASSITHPPERQGSANYGYTF. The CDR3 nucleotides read TGTGCCAGCAGCATCACACACCCCCCCGAACGACAGGGATCAGCTAACTATGGCTACACCTTC.

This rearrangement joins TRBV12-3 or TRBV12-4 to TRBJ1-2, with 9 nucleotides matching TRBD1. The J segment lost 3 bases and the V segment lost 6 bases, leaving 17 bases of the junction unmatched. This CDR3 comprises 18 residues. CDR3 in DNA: TGTGCCAGCAGCAATTATCTTGCAGGGGACAGGGCCGACTATGGCTACACCTTC. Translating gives CASSNYLAGDRADYGYTF.

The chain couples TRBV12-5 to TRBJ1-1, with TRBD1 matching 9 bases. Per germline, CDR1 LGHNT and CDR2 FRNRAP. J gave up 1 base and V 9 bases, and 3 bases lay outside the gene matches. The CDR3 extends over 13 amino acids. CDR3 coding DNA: TGTGCTAGCGCGGACAGGGGGAACACTGAAGCTTTCTTT. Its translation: CASADRGNTEAFF. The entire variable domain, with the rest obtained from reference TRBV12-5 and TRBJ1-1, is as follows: DARVTQTPRHKVTEMGQEVTMRCQPILGHNTVFWYRQTMMQGLELLAYFRNRAPLDDSGMPKDRFSAEMPDATLATLKIQPSEPRDSAVYFCASADRGNTEAFFGQGTRLTVV.

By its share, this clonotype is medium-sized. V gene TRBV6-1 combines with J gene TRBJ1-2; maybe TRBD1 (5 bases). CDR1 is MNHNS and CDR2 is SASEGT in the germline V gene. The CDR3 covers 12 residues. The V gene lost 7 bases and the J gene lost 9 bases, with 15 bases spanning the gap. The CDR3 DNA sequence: TGTGCCAGCAATCGGGGCGAATTAAGCTACACCTTC. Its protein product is CASNRGELSYTF.

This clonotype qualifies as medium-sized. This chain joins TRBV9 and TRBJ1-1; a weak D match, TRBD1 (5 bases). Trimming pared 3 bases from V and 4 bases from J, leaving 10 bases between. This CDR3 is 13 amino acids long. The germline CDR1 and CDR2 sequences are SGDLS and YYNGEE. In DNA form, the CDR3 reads TGTGCCAGCAGCGGACGGGGGAGCACTGAAGCTTTCTTT. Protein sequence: CASSGRGSTEAFF.

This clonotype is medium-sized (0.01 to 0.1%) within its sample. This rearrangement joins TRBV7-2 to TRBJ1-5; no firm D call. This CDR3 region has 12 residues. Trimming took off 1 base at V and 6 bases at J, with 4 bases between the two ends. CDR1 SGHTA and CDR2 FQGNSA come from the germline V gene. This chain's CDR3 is CASSLGFQPQHF. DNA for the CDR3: TGTGCCAGCAGCTTAGGGTTTCAGCCCCAGCATTTT.

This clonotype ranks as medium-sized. CDR3 nucleotides: TGTGCCAGCAGCTTCGATATGGAGACAGGACTGAACACTGAAGCTTTCTTT. This codes for CASSFDMETGLNTEAFF. The chain has TRBV7-9 and TRBJ1-1, with D maybe TRBD1 (6 bases). V shed 3 bases and J shed 0 bases, with 17 bases lying between them. Per germline, CDR1 SEHNR and CDR2 FQNEAQ (reference sequence). This CDR3 has 17 residues.

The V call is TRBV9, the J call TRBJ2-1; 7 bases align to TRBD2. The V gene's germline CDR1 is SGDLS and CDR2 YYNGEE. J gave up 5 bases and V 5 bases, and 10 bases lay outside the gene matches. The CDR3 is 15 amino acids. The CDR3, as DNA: TGTGCCAGCAGTTATACCGGGAGGTCGAACAATGAGCAGTTCTTC. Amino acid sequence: CASSYTGRSNNEQFF.

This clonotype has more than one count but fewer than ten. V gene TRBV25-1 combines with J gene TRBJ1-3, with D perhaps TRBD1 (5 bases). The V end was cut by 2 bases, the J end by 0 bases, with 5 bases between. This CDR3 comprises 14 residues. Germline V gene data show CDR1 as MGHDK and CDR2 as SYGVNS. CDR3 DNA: TGTGCCAGCAGTGAAAGGGGCTCTGGAAACACCATATATTTT. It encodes CASSERGSGNTIYF.

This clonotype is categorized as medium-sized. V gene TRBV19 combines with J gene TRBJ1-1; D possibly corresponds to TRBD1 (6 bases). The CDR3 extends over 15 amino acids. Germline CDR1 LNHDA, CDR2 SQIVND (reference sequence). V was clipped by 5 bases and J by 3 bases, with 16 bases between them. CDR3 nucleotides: TGTGCCAGTAGTCCCTGGGAGGGGGTCTACACTGAAGCTTTCTTT. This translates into CASSPWEGVYTEAFF.

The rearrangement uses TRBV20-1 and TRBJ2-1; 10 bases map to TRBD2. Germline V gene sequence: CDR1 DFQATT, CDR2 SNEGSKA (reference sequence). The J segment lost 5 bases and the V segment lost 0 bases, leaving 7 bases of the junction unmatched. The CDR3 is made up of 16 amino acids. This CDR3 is CSARDPGSGRNNEQFF. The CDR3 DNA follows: TGCAGTGCTAGAGATCCAGGTAGCGGGAGGAACAATGAGCAGTTCTTC.

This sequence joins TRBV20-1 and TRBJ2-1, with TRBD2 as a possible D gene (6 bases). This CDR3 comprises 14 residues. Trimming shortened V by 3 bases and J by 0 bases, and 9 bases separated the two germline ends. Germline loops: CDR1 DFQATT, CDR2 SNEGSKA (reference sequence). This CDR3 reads CSASLASSYNEQFF. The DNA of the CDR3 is TGCAGTGCTAGCCTAGCGAGCTCCTACAATGAGCAGTTCTTC.